This entry concerns a single TCR beta chain. The data were obtained in a study of Ad26.COV2.S vaccination and SARS-CoV-2 variants. Study in general: Intramuscular Ad26.COV2.S doses were given once or twice, 56 days apart.

Treatment specified: roughly 18 received Ad26.COV2.S at low or high dose, single or two shots; 5 received placebo; per-sample allocation not given. The investigators took samples on day 63 after the first vaccine or placebo injection. An adult of 18-55 years in Boston served as donor. The administered vaccine (an Ad26 vector) expressed Wuhan-strain SARS-CoV-2 spike. Sequencing was performed with immunoSEQ multiplex PCR; in TCRdb, only in-frame clones are kept and a portion is missing. The table includes 200,000 to 250,000 clones, roughly 90% detected once. Trimming took 4 bases from V and 6 from J, leaving 10 bases between them. The CDR3 contains 14 residues. The germline CDR1 and CDR2 sequences are MNHEY and SMNVEV (reference sequence).

The TCR sequence derives from a person aged 18-60 years who received the Ad26.COV2.S COVID-19 vaccine or a placebo. This material consisted of peripheral blood, taken in a trial of Ad26.COV2.S vaccine versus placebo. V usage is TRBV27 and J usage is TRBJ1-6; D uncertain. DNA for the CDR3: TGTGCCAGCAGTTGGGAAGGGCTTAATTCACCCCTCCACTTT. It translates to CASSWEGLNSPLHF.